This TCR beta chain was profiled in a study of T cell clonality in common variable immunodeficiency. The repertoire was sequenced with immunoSEQ multiplex PCR; TCRdb's copy has only in-frame clones and lacks some. The sample includes 30,000 to 40,000 clones, none of them occurring once. The CDR3 extends over 11 amino acids. Germline lookup yields CDR1 SEHNR and CDR2 FQNEAQ (reference sequence). Study outcomes and limitations: Common variable immunodeficiency TCR beta sequences reportedly had fewer deletions and N-nucleotide insertions.

Of CVID subjects, about 15 were female and roughly 29 male, mean age about 40. Worth noting for this clone: The antigen is unknown. With the read ending 3 residues before the CDR3 end, the germline J gene is used to fill in that end.

The rearrangement uses TRBV7-9 and TRBJ1-3; D call uncertain. The sample was peripheral blood mononuclear cells. The sequence was collected from a human donor with common variable immunodeficiency. The CDR3 protein is CASSSLAAIYF. The covered CDR3 bases are TGTGCCAGCAGCTCCCTGGCGGCC.